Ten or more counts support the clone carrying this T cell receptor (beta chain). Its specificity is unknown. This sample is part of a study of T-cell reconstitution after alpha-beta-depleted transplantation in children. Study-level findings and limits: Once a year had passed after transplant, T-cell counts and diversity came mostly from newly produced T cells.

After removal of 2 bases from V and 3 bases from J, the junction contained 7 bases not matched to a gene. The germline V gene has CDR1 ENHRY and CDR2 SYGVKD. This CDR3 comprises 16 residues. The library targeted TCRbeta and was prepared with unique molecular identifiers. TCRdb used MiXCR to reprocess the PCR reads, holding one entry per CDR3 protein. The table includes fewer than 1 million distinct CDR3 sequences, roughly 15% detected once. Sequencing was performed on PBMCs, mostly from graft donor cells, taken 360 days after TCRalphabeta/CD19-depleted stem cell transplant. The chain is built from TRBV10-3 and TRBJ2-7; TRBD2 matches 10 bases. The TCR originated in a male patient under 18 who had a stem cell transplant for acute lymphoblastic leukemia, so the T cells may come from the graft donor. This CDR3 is CAISEGRASGSYEQYF. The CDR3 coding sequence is TGTGCCATCAGTGAGGGTAGGGCTAGCGGGAGCTACGAGCAGTACTTC.